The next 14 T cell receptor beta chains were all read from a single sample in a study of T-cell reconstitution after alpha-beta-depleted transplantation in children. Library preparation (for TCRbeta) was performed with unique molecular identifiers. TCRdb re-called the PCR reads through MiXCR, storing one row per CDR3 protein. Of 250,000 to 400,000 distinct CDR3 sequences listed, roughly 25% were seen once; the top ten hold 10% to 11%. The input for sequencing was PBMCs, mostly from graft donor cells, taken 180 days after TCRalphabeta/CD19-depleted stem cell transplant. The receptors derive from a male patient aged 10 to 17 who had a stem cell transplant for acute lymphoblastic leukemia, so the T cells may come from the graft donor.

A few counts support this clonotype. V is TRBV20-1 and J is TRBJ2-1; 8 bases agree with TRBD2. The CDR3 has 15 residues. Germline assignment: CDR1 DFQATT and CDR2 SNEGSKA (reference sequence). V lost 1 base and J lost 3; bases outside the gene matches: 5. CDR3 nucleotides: TGCAGTGCTAGAGTCCCGGGAGGGTTCTACAATGAGCAGTTCTTC. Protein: CSARVPGGFYNEQFF.

The CDR3 DNA follows: TGTGCCAGCAGCTTAAAGGGGGGACTAGCGGGAGATACGCAGTATTTT. Amino acid sequence: CASSLKGGLAGDTQYF. The chain carries TRBV7-3 and TRBJ2-3, with 12 bases that match TRBD2. Per germline, CDR1 SGHTA and CDR2 FQGTGA. Trimming cost V 1 base and J 5 bases; bases outside gene matches: 4. The CDR3 has 16 amino acids.

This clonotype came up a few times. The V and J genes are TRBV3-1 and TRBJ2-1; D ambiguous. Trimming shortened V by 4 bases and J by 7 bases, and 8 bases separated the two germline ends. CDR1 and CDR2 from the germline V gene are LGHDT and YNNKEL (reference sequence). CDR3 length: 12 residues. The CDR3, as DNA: TGTGCCAGCAGCCTTATACCGAATGAGCAGTTCTTC. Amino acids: CASSLIPNEQFF.

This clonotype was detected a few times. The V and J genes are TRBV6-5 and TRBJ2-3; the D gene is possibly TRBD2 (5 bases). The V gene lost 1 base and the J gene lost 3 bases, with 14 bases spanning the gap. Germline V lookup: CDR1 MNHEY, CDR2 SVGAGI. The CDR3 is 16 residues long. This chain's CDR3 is CASSYWWGSETDTQYF. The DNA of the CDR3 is TGTGCCAGCAGTTACTGGTGGGGTAGCGAAACAGATACGCAGTATTTT.

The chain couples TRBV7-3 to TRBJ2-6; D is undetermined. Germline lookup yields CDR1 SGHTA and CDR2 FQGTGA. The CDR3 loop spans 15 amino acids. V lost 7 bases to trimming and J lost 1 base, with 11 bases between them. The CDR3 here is CASKDRESGANVLTF. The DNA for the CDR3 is TGTGCCAGCAAGGATAGAGAATCTGGGGCCAACGTCCTGACTTTC.

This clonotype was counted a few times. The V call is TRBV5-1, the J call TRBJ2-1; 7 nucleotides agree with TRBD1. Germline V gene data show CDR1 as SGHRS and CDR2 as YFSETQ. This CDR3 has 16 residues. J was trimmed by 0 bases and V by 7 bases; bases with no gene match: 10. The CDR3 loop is CASSQYRGPSYNEQFF. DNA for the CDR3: TGCGCCAGCTCACAGTACAGGGGTCCCTCCTACAATGAGCAGTTCTTC.

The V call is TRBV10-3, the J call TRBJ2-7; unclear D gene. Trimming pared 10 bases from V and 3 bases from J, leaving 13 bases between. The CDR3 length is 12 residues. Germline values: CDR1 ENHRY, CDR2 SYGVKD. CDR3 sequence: CATGVGLYEQYF. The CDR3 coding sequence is TGTGCCACCGGAGTGGGCCTCTACGAGCAGTACTTC.

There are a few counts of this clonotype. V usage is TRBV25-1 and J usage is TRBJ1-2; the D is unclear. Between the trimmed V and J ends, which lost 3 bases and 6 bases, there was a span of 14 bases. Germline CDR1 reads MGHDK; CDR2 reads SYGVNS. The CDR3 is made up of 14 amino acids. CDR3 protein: CASSENTAWDGYTF. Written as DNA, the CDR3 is TGTGCCAGCAGTGAGAATACGGCCTGGGATGGCTACACCTTC.

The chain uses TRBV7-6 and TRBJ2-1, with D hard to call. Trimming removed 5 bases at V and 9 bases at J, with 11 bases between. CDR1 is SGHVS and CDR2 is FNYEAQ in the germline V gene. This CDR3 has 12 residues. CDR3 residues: CASSLLWTEQFF. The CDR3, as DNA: TGTGCCAGCAGCCTGCTTTGGACTGAGCAGTTCTTC.

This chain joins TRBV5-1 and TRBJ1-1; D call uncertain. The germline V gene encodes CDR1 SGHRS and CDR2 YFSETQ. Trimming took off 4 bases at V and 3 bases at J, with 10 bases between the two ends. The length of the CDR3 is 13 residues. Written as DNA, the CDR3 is TGCGCCAGCAGCGAGCTGCGTTACACTGAAGCTTTCTTT. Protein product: CASSELRYTEAFF.

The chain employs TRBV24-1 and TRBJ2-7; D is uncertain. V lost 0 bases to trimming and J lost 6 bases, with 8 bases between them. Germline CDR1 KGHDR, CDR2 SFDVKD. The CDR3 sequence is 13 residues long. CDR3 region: CATSDLRSGEQYF. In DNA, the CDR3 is TGTGCCACCAGTGATTTGCGTTCGGGCGAGCAGTACTTC.

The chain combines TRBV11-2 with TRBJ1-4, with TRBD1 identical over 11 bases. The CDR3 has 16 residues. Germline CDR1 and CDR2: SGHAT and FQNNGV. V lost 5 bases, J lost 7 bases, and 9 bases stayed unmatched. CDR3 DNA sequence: TGTGCCAGCAGCCAGAGAAGCGGGACAGGGGGTGAAAAACTGTTTTTT. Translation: CASSQRSGTGGEKLFF.

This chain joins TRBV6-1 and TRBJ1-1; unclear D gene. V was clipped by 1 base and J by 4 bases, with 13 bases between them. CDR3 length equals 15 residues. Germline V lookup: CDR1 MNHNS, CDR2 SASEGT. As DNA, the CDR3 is TGTGCCAGCAGTGAAGTGGACGGAGGCACCACTGAAGCTTTCTTT. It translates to CASSEVDGGTTEAFF.

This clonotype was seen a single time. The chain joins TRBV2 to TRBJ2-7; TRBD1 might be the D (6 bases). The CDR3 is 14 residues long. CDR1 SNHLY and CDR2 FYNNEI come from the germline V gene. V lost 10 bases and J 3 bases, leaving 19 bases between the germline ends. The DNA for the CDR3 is TGTGCCAACGAGGACAGTTCTTCTAGCTACGAGCAGTACTTC. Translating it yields CANEDSSSSYEQYF.